The 18 T cell receptor beta chains listed next were all sequenced from one sample in a study of blood T cell repertoires in COVID-19. The protocol was immunoSEQ multiplex PCR, while the TCRdb copy is restricted to in-frame clones and leaves out a portion. The repertoire has 45,000 to 50,000 clones, approximately 83% of them found once; the top ten carry under 8.5%. Sequencing used peripheral blood. The receptor source for this set is a man at least 80 years old in a cohort sampled during active COVID-19.

The chain has TRBV7-2 and TRBJ1-2; 8 nucleotides align to TRBD1. The CDR3 is made up of 14 amino acids. Germline trimming cut 5 bases from V and 4 bases from J; bases unmatched to any gene: 6. The germline gives CDR1 SGHTA, CDR2 FQGNSA. CDR3 region: CASSPSQGAYGYTF. In DNA, the CDR3 is TGTGCCAGCAGCCCTAGTCAGGGGGCCTATGGCTACACCTTC.

This clone was counted only a few times. V is TRBV2 and J is TRBJ2-3; no clear D. V was pared by 8 bases and J by 2 bases, with 11 bases between. The CDR3 has 13 residues. Per germline, CDR1 SNHLY and CDR2 FYNNEI. The CDR3 coding sequence is TGTGCCAGCCCGCCGGTCCTCACAGATACGCAGTATTTT. Translated, it gives CASPPVLTDTQYF.

The table lists this clone with a few counts. The chain uses TRBV27 and TRBJ2-7; 8 bases align to TRBD1. From germline, CDR1 is MNHEY and CDR2 SMNVEV (reference sequence). V lost 5 bases, J lost 3 bases, and 12 bases stayed unmatched. CDR3 size: 16 residues. This CDR3 reads CASSLQGQGFFYEQYF. CDR3 in DNA: TGTGCCAGCAGTCTGCAAGGACAGGGCTTTTTCTACGAGCAGTACTTC.

This clone turned up a few times. V is TRBV2 and J is TRBJ2-3; 8 nucleotides agree with TRBD1. With 6 bases clipped from V and 4 bases from J, the junction kept 3 bases outside the gene matches. In germline, CDR1 is SNHLY, CDR2 FYNNEI. The CDR3 runs to 13 residues. CDR3 bases: TGTGCCAGCAGGCCAGGGGGCGCAGATACGCAGTATTTT. Translated: CASRPGGADTQYF.

This clone appeared once. V and J are TRBV5-6 and TRBJ2-4; 8 nucleotides line up with TRBD1. The V gene's germline CDR1 is SGHDT and CDR2 YYEEEE. The CDR3 spans 18 residues. Trimming removed 3 bases from V and 0 bases from J; junction bases left unmatched: 11. The CDR3 region is CASSSSRTGIVAKNIQYF. In nucleotides, the CDR3 is TGTGCCAGCAGCTCCTCTAGGACAGGGATAGTAGCCAAAAACATTCAGTACTTC. Full variable domain (outside the CDR3, taken from reference TRBV5-6 and TRBJ2-4): DAGVTQSPTHLIKTRGQQVTLRCSPKSGHDTVSWYQQALGQGPQFIFQYYEEEERQRGNFPDRFSGHQFPNYSSELNVNALLLGDSALYLCASSSSRTGIVAKNIQYFGAGTRLSVL.

The V gene is TRBV4-3, the J gene TRBJ1-2; tentative D call: TRBD1 (5 bases). CDR1 is LGHNA, CDR2 YSLEER, per germline. Between the trimmed V and J ends, which lost 1 base and 0 bases, there was a span of 9 bases. There are 15 residues in the CDR3. The CDR3 DNA reads TGCGCCAGCAGCCAAGGAGCACAGGCTAACTATGGCTACACCTTC. This gives the protein CASSQGAQANYGYTF.

The chain uses TRBV18 and TRBJ1-1; weak D call: TRBD1 (5 bases). The CDR3 runs 14 residues. Trimming pared 3 bases from V and 4 bases from J, leaving 12 bases between. Germline V gene sequence: CDR1 KGHSH, CDR2 LQKENI. CDR3 coding DNA: TGTGCCAGCTCACCTCTTGACGGGGGCACTGAAGCTTTCTTT. This codes for CASSPLDGGTEAFF.

This clone appeared once. The rearrangement links TRBV9 to TRBJ1-2; TRBD1 matches 9 bases. The ends lost 3 bases at V and 4 bases at J; junction bases unmatched: 7. Germline CDR1 is SGDLS and CDR2 is YYNGEE. CDR3 length: 15 residues. CDR3 region: CASSGPDRGFYGYTF. The CDR3, as DNA: TGTGCCAGCAGCGGGCCGGACAGGGGATTCTATGGCTACACCTTC.

J is TRBJ1-1 and V is TRBV28; no firm D call. The CDR3 spans 15 residues. CDR1 is MDHEN, CDR2 SYDVKM, per germline. V was clipped by 0 bases and J by 6 bases, with 14 bases between them. The CDR3 nucleotides read TGTGCCAGCAGTTTATGGGTAGGTCTGAGGTCTGAAGCTTTCTTT. Protein sequence: CASSLWVGLRSEAFF.

V is TRBV4-1 and J is TRBJ1-1, with TRBD1 as a possible D gene (6 bases). The CDR3 totals 16 residues. Between the trimmed V and J ends, which lost 0 bases and 0 bases, there was a span of 11 bases. Per the germline V gene, CDR1 is MGHRA and CDR2 is YSYEKL. The CDR3 loop is CASSQDGGSMNTEAFF. CDR3 DNA: TGCGCCAGCAGCCAAGATGGGGGCAGCATGAACACTGAAGCTTTCTTT.

V and J are TRBV4-2 and TRBJ2-7; 11 bases align to TRBD2. V shed 3 bases, J shed 2 bases, and the junction held 6 bases outside the gene matches. Germline assignment: CDR1 LGHNA and CDR2 YNFKEQ. The CDR3 extends over 16 amino acids. The CDR3 is CASSHSTSGVTYEQYF. CDR3 nucleotides: TGTGCCAGCAGCCATTCGACTAGCGGGGTTACCTACGAGCAGTACTTC.

This clone was observed a handful of times. V usage is TRBV19 and J usage is TRBJ1-2; D is ambiguous. Germline V gives CDR1 LNHDA, CDR2 SQIVND (reference sequence). The CDR3 consists of 15 residues. The ends were cut back, 5 bases at V and 0 bases at J, with 13 bases in the middle. The CDR3 reads CASSSSVLTNYGYTF. CDR3 bases: TGTGCCAGTAGTTCCTCGGTTCTCACTAACTATGGCTACACCTTC.

The gene calls are TRBV4-3 and TRBJ2-3; D ambiguous. V was shortened by 8 bases and J by 4 bases, with 13 bases between the two germline ends. The CDR3 totals 13 residues. Germline V gives CDR1 LGHNA, CDR2 YSLEER. The CDR3 region has the DNA TGCGCCAGCTCGCCGAGAGTCCCAGATACGCAGTATTTT. Protein sequence: CASSPRVPDTQYF.

This sequence joins TRBV21-1 and TRBJ1-2; TRBD1 is the table's D call and was not checked against the DNA. TRBV21-1 is termed a pseudogene. CDR3 length equals 16 residues. CDR3 sequence (DNA): TGTGCCAGCAGCAAGAGTAAGGCCCGGACAGTCTATGGCTACACCTTC. Translation gives CASSKSKARTVYGYTF.

J is TRBJ2-4 and V is TRBV6-1; 9 bases are a match to TRBD1. Germline V lookup: CDR1 MNHNS, CDR2 SASEGT. This CDR3 is built from 19 residues. The V and J ends lost 1 base and 2 bases, in that order; junction bases with no gene match: 12. CDR3 protein: CASSEDPSGQGLSKNIQYF. CDR3 DNA: TGTGCCAGCAGTGAAGACCCTTCGGGACAGGGCTTATCCAAAAACATTCAGTACTTC.

V is TRBV25-1 and J is TRBJ2-5; tentative D call: TRBD2 (6 bases). The CDR3 is 18 residues long. Germline V gene data show CDR1 as MGHDK and CDR2 as SYGVNS. V lost 4 bases and J lost 0, with 21 bases in between. CDR3 nucleotide sequence: TGTGCCAGCAGTGCATATTCTGGTCGGGGGTGGAACCAAGAGACCCAGTACTTC. This gives the protein CASSAYSGRGWNQETQYF. Looking up the rest from reference TRBV25-1 and TRBJ2-5 gives the full variable domain: EADIYQTPRYLVIGTGKKITLECSQTMGHDKMYWYQQDPGMELHLIHYSYGVNSTEKGDLSSESTVSRIRTEHFPLTLESARPSHTSQYLCASSAYSGRGWNQETQYFGPGTRLLVL.

V usage is TRBV7-2 and J usage is TRBJ2-3; the match to TRBD2 covers 9 bases. The V segment lost 5 bases and the J segment 1 base; nucleotides outside the gene matches: 7. Germline loops: CDR1 SGHTA, CDR2 FQGNSA. The CDR3 has 16 residues. In nucleotides, the CDR3 is TGTGCCAGCAGCGTTAGCGGGAGCCTGGGCACAGATACGCAGTATTTT. Translation gives CASSVSGSLGTDTQYF.

This chain links TRBV5-1 with TRBJ1-5, with a possible D match to TRBD1 (5 bases). Trimming cost V 0 bases and J 10 bases, with 14 bases left between them. The germline V gene encodes CDR1 SGHRS and CDR2 YFSETQ. This CDR3 comprises 14 residues. The CDR3 nucleotides are TGCGCCAGCAGCTTGGCCCCGGGGGGGGAACCCCAGCATTTT. As protein: CASSLAPGGEPQHF.